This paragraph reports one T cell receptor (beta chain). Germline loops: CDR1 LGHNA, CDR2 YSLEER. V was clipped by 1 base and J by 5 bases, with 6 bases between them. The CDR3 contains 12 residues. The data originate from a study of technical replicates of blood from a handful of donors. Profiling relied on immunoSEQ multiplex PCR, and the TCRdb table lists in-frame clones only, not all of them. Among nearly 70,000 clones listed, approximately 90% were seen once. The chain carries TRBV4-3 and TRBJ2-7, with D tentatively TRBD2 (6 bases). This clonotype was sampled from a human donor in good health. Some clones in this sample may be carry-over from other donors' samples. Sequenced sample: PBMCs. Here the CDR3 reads CASSQAGDEQYF. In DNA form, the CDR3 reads TGCGCCAGCAGCCAAGCGGGGGACGAGCAGTACTTC.